One sample yielded the 8 T cell receptor beta chains listed below, sequenced in a study of OX40 agonist ivuxolimab in advanced cancers. To prepare the library, the immunoSEQ multiplex PCR assay was applied. The immuneACCESS repertoire file appears here via TCRdb, limited to in-frame rearrangements. These files lack a portion of the clones; in checked studies, under half of the deficit traces to unresolved V genes, and the cause of the others is not known. In all, the sample holds 55,000 to 80,000 clones, and about four fifths of those were seen once. The top ten clonotypes cover 0.95% to 1.1% of the sample. The sequences come from CD4+ or CD8+ T cells sorted from blood, collected in a trial of the OX40 agonist ivuxolimab. These receptors were obtained from an adult with an advanced solid tumor such as melanoma, head and neck, liver or kidney cancer.

This clone appeared a single time. The J gene is TRBJ2-3, the V gene TRBV21-1; the table's D call, TRBD2, has no DNA check behind it. TRBV21-1 is termed a pseudogene. The CDR3 loop spans 19 amino acids. The CDR3 nucleotides are TGTGCCAGCAGCCCTTTGACTAGCGGGGGGCCCCAGAGCACAGATACGCAGTATTTT. It codes for CASSPLTSGGPQSTDTQYF.

The genes are TRBV30 and TRBJ2-7; 8 bases map to TRBD1. Germline CDR1 GTSNPN, CDR2 SVGIG (reference sequence). This CDR3 spans 11 amino acids. The V segment lost 6 bases and the J segment 11 bases; nucleotides outside the gene matches: 9. CDR3 nucleotides: TGTGCCTGTACACAGGGACAGGCTGAGTACTTC. Its protein is CACTQGQAEYF.

This rearrangement joins TRBV28 to TRBJ2-7, with D perhaps matching TRBD1 (6 bases). The V gene's germline CDR1 is MDHEN and CDR2 SYDVKM. The CDR3 totals 14 residues. With 4 bases removed from V and 3 bases from J, the gap between germline ends came to 13 bases. DNA for the CDR3: TGTGCCAGCAGTTCGACAGGTACAATCTACGAGCAGTACTTC. This encodes CASSSTGTIYEQYF.

The V and J genes are TRBV5-6 and TRBJ1-2; D not resolved. CDR3 length: 14 amino acids. CDR1 and CDR2 from the germline V gene are SGHDT and YYEEEE. Deletions cut 0 bases from V and 5 bases from J, with 11 bases between. The CDR3 spells CASSLGGREYGYTF. CDR3 nucleotide sequence: TGTGCCAGCAGCTTGGGCGGTAGGGAGTATGGCTACACCTTC.

The chain employs TRBV30 and TRBJ1-2; TRBD1 agrees at 7 bases. V dropped 2 bases and J dropped 4; count of bases not matched to a gene: 10. Germline values: CDR1 GTSNPN, CDR2 SVGIG (reference sequence). The CDR3 runs to 15 residues. CDR3: CAWSPLSRDSYGYTF. CDR3 sequence (DNA): TGTGCCTGGAGTCCCTTATCCCGGGACAGCTATGGCTACACCTTC.

The chain links TRBV7-2 to TRBJ2-7; no clear D. Germline V gene lookup returns CDR1 SGHTA and CDR2 FQGNSA. Trimming removed 1 base at V and 6 bases at J, with 10 bases between. The CDR3 has 13 residues. The chain's CDR3 is CASSLGSWGEQYF. CDR3 nucleotides: TGTGCCAGCAGCTTAGGGTCTTGGGGCGAGCAGTACTTC.

The chain has TRBV7-9 and TRBJ1-2; D is unclear. V was clipped by 1 base and J by 6 bases, with 6 bases between them. The CDR3 spans 12 residues. The germline gives CDR1 SEHNR, CDR2 FQNEAQ (reference sequence). CDR3 loop: CASSLDFNGYTF. The CDR3 DNA sequence: TGTGCCAGCAGCTTAGATTTCAATGGCTACACCTTC. The full variable domain, rest sourced from reference TRBV7-9 and TRBJ1-2, is DTGVSQNPRHKITKRGQNVTFRCDPISEHNRLYWYRQTLGQGPEFLTYFQNEAQLEKSRLLSDRFSAERPKGSFSTLEIQRTEQGDSAMYLCASSLDFNGYTFGSGTRLTVV.

The chain combines TRBV6-6 with TRBJ2-2, with TRBD1 matching 10 bases. There are 15 residues in the CDR3. With V trimmed by 7 bases and J by 4 bases, 6 bases remained unmatched. Looked up from germline, CDR1 is MNHNY and CDR2 is SVGAGI (reference sequence). The CDR3, as DNA: TGTGCCAGCATTGACCGGGACAGGGGCACCGGGGAGCTGTTTTTT. It yields the protein CASIDRDRGTGELFF.